Each of the 31 T cell receptor beta chains below was sequenced from the same sample in a study of cytomegalovirus exposure and HLA in healthy donors. This PCR relied on a set of 60 Vbeta primers and 13 Jbeta primers. The assay was immunoSEQ multiplex PCR, and TCRdb's table has in-frame clones only and misses some. Of roughly 200,000 clones detected, 76% appear once; the ten largest clones hold 0.55% to 0.75%. The material sequenced was PBMCs. These receptors were collected from a man between 18 and 29 years old in good health and CMV-seronegative.

The chain carries TRBV28 and TRBJ1-3, with 7 bases that match TRBD1. Germline CDR1 reads MDHEN; CDR2 reads SYDVKM. The CDR3 covers 15 residues. V shed 3 bases, J shed 0 bases, and the junction held 2 bases outside the gene matches. CDR3 loop: CASSLGQYSGNTIYF. DNA for the CDR3: TGTGCCAGCAGTTTGGGACAGTACTCTGGAAACACCATATATTTT.

In its sample, this clone was seen a few times. The identical CDR3 is also encoded by other nucleotide sequences in the sample. Here the CDR3 reads CASSPGQNTEAFF. Written as DNA, the CDR3 is TGTGCCAGCTCACCTGGACAGAACACTGAAGCTTTCTTT. The chain carries TRBV18 and TRBJ1-1; TRBD1 might be the D (5 bases). V lost 3 bases and J lost 1, with 6 bases in between. This CDR3 region has 13 residues. Germline assignment: CDR1 KGHSH and CDR2 LQKENI.

The chain links TRBV15 to TRBJ1-1; D not resolved. Trimming cost V 1 base and J 1 base, with 13 bases left between them. This CDR3 is 16 amino acids long. CDR1 and CDR2 (germline): LNHNV, YYDKDF (reference sequence). Here the CDR3 reads CATSRGNGRGNTEAFF. The CDR3 DNA follows: TGTGCCACCAGCAGAGGGAATGGCCGAGGGAACACTGAAGCTTTCTTT.

The V call is TRBV18, the J call TRBJ2-7, with D possibly TRBD1 on 5 matching bases. Germline CDR1 reads KGHSH; CDR2 reads LQKENI. V was trimmed by 4 bases and J by 5 bases, leaving 15 bases between them. The CDR3 sequence is 14 residues long. CDR3 DNA sequence: TGTGCCAGCTCACGCCGGCCAGGGAAGGACGAGCAGTACTTC. It yields the protein CASSRRPGKDEQYF.

This clone has just a few counts. The V and J genes are TRBV6-5 and TRBJ2-5; D possibly corresponds to TRBD2 (5 bases). There are 13 residues in the CDR3. The V end lost 8 bases, the J end lost 1 base, and 11 bases lay between the germline ends. Germline V gives CDR1 MNHEY, CDR2 SVGAGI. For the CDR3, the DNA is TGTGCCAGCCGCCCCGGGGTCCAAGAGACCCAGTACTTC. Translation gives CASRPGVQETQYF.

This clone was seen a few times. The rearrangement uses TRBV19 and TRBJ2-7; D possibly corresponds to TRBD1 (8 bases). Deletions cut 5 bases from V and 0 bases from J, with 17 bases between. The CDR3 has 16 residues. The germline gives CDR1 LNHDA, CDR2 SQIVND (reference sequence). CDR3 nucleotide sequence: TGTGCCAGTAGTCCACAGGGGGAGGGCCTCTCCTACGAGCAGTACTTC. It yields the protein CASSPQGEGLSYEQYF.

Only a few counts were recorded for this clone. The CDR3 loop reads CASSPRGGYNSPLHF. The CDR3 DNA follows: TGTGCCAGCAGCCCTAGGGGTGGCTATAATTCACCCCTCCACTTT. The V call is TRBV13, the J call TRBJ1-6, with a weak D call TRBD1 (5 bases). The V end lost 5 bases, the J end lost 3 bases, and 11 bases lay between the germline ends. Germline assignment: CDR1 PRHDT and CDR2 FYEKMQ (reference sequence). The CDR3 loop spans 15 amino acids. The entire variable domain, with the rest obtained from reference TRBV13 and TRBJ1-6, is as follows: AAGVIQSPRHLIKEKRETATLKCYPIPRHDTVYWYQQGPGQDPQFLISFYEKMQSDKGSIPDRFSAQQFSDYHSELNMSSLELGDSALYFCASSPRGGYNSPLHFGNGTRLTVT.

This clone came up once. V and J are TRBV2 and TRBJ2-1, with TRBD2 matching 15 bases. CDR3 length: 17 residues. Germline assignment: CDR1 SNHLY and CDR2 FYNNEI. V trimming: 7 bases; J trimming: 4 bases; junction bases outside the gene matches: 8. CDR3 loop: CASTLGTSGRIYNEQFF. CDR3 nucleotide sequence: TGTGCCAGCACCCTCGGGACTAGCGGGAGGATATACAATGAGCAGTTCTTC.

This clone was picked up a small number of times. The V call is TRBV28, the J call TRBJ2-7, with TRBD2 matching 10 bases. The CDR3 contains 15 residues. The germline gives CDR1 MDHEN, CDR2 SYDVKM. The V segment lost 5 bases and the J segment 1 base; nucleotides outside the gene matches: 5. The CDR3 here is CASSPLTSGSYEQYF. CDR3 DNA sequence: TGTGCCAGCAGTCCCTTGACTAGCGGGTCCTACGAGCAGTACTTC. Together with reference TRBV28 and TRBJ2-7, the CDR3 gives the full variable domain: DVKVTQSSRYLVKRTGEKVFLECVQDMDHENMFWYRQDPGLGLRLIYFSYDVKMKEKGDIPEGYSVSREKKERFSLILESASTNQTSMYLCASSPLTSGSYEQYFGPGTRLTVT.

Concerning this clone: At one boundary the junction diverges from the germline segment, which might be a read error. The chain recombines TRBV5-5 with TRBJ2-5; D might be TRBD1 (6 bases). CDR1 and CDR2 (germline): SGHKS, YYEKEE (reference sequence). The CDR3 is made up of 12 amino acids. The CDR3 here is CASSLGQPSWNF. Here the CDR3 DNA reads TGTGCCAGCAGCTTAGGACAGCCGTCCTGGAACTTC. The full variable domain, completed using reference TRBV5-5 and TRBJ2-5, is DAGVTQSPTHLIKTRGQQVTLRCSPISGHKSVSWYQQVLGQGPQFIFQYYEKEERGRGNFPDRFSARQFPNYSSELNVNALLLGDSALYLCASSLGQPSWNFGPGTRLLVL.

This sequence joins TRBV7-3 and TRBJ1-1; D is possibly TRBD1 (5 bases). Looked up from germline, CDR1 is SGHTA and CDR2 is FQGTGA. Trimming shortened V by 5 bases and J by 1 base, and 17 bases separated the two germline ends. CDR3 size: 16 residues. DNA for the CDR3: TGTGCCAGCAGCCCCACCCGGGGGTCCGAGAACACTGAAGCTTTCTTT. Amino acids: CASSPTRGSENTEAFF.

Of note for this clone: One junction end disagrees with the germline gene, perhaps due to a read error. The sample holds other DNA sequences that translate to the same CDR3. This chain links TRBV18 with TRBJ1-5, with TRBD1 matching 7 bases. The CDR3 length is 13 residues. Germline CDR1 is KGHSH and CDR2 is LQKENI. CDR3 DNA sequence: TGTGCCAGCTCCCCACAGGGGAATCAGCCCCAGCATTTT. Its translation: CASSPQGNQPQHF.

CDR3 DNA: TGTGCAAGTCGCCATAGCGGGAGCGCTACCTACGAGCAGTACTTC. It codes for CASRHSGSATYEQYF. This chain joins TRBV12-2 and TRBJ2-7; TRBD2 reflects the table's D call only, with no check against the DNA. TRBV12-2 is termed a pseudogene. This CDR3 is built from 15 residues.

This clone was found once. This CDR3 reads CAISGRGSQEDTQYF. The CDR3 bases are TGTGCCATCAGTGGGCGCGGGAGTCAGGAAGATACGCAGTATTTT. V and J are TRBV10-3 and TRBJ2-3; 7 positions agree with TRBD2. CDR1 is ENHRY and CDR2 is SYGVKD in the germline V gene. The CDR3 covers 15 residues. The trim removed 4 bases at V and 5 bases at J, leaving 9 bases unmatched.

The chain employs TRBV19 and TRBJ1-1; D ambiguous. This CDR3 spans 13 amino acids. V dropped 7 bases and J dropped 10 bases, with 19 bases sitting between them. Germline assignment: CDR1 LNHDA and CDR2 SQIVND (reference sequence). In DNA form, the CDR3 reads TGTGCCAGTAAGCAAGCGAATTACGAGGGAGCTTTCTTT. The encoded protein is CASKQANYEGAFF.

The chain links TRBV9 to TRBJ2-3; the D gene is possibly TRBD1 (5 bases). CDR1 SGDLS and CDR2 YYNGEE come from the germline V gene. V was trimmed by 0 bases and J by 1 base, leaving 12 bases between them. The CDR3 consists of 16 residues. DNA of the CDR3: TGTGCCAGCAGCGTAGGGGCCTGGGGCCGCACAGATACGCAGTATTTT. As protein: CASSVGAWGRTDTQYF.

J is TRBJ1-6 and V is TRBV13, with D unclear. Germline V gene sequence: CDR1 PRHDT, CDR2 FYEKMQ (reference sequence). CDR3 length: 16 amino acids. V was shortened by 7 bases and J by 7 bases, with 20 bases between the two germline ends. The chain's CDR3 is CASILSPPSRNSPLHF. The CDR3 DNA reads TGTGCCAGCATCCTTTCCCCCCCAAGCCGGAATTCACCCCTCCACTTT.

The chain joins TRBV30 to TRBJ1-1; D is unresolved. The CDR3 sequence is 11 residues long. Germline assignment: CDR1 GTSNPN and CDR2 SVGIG (reference sequence). With 5 bases removed from V and 7 bases from J, the gap between germline ends came to 11 bases. CDR3 residues: CAWAGRSEAFF. In nucleotides, the CDR3 is TGTGCCTGGGCGGGGAGGAGTGAAGCTTTCTTT.

The V call is TRBV27, the J call TRBJ2-2; D remains ambiguous. The CDR3 has 15 residues. From germline, CDR1 is MNHEY and CDR2 SMNVEV (reference sequence). V was shortened by 1 base and J by 3 bases, with 9 bases between the two germline ends. CDR3 nucleotides: TGTGCCAGCAGTTTATTTTCGTCCGACACCGGGGAGCTGTTTTTT. This codes for CASSLFSSDTGELFF.

This clone appeared a single time. This rearrangement joins TRBV30 to TRBJ2-3; 8 bases line up with TRBD2. CDR1 and CDR2 (germline): GTSNPN, SVGIG (reference sequence). The CDR3 extends over 17 amino acids. Unmatched junction bases numbered 12, after V lost 0 bases and J lost 4 bases. The CDR3 DNA is TGTGCCTGGAGTGTGACCGGGACTAGTGTAGGGGCAGATACGCAGTATTTT. It is translated as CAWSVTGTSVGADTQYF.

The rearrangement uses TRBV5-5 and TRBJ2-7; D is uncertain. Per the germline V gene, CDR1 is SGHKS and CDR2 is YYEKEE (reference sequence). The CDR3 covers 14 residues. Trimming shortened V by 0 bases and J by 2 bases, and 9 bases separated the two germline ends. The DNA for the CDR3 is TGTGCCAGCAGCTTGGTCGGTAAACCCTACGAGCAGTACTTC. Its translation: CASSLVGKPYEQYF. The entire variable domain, with the rest obtained from reference TRBV5-5 and TRBJ2-7, is as follows: DAGVTQSPTHLIKTRGQQVTLRCSPISGHKSVSWYQQVLGQGPQFIFQYYEKEERGRGNFPDRFSARQFPNYSSELNVNALLLGDSALYLCASSLVGKPYEQYFGPGTRLTVT.

The V call is TRBV30, the J call TRBJ2-3, with a weak D call TRBD2 (5 bases). Trimming cost V 5 bases and J 4 bases, with 10 bases left between them. The length of the CDR3 is 12 residues. Germline values: CDR1 GTSNPN, CDR2 SVGIG (reference sequence). CDR3 sequence reads: CAWELVADTQYF. The CDR3 DNA sequence: TGTGCCTGGGAACTAGTTGCAGATACGCAGTATTTT.

The CDR3 coding sequence is TGCAGCGTCGCGGACAGGTTGGACTATGGCTACACCTTC. Its translation: CSVADRLDYGYTF. This chain links TRBV29-1 with TRBJ1-2; 7 bases fit TRBD1. The junction had 7 bases not matched to a gene; V was cut back by 6 bases and J by 3 bases. This CDR3 spans 13 amino acids. Germline V gene data show CDR1 as SQVTM and CDR2 as ANQGSEA.

The chain carries TRBV11-2 and TRBJ1-2; 7 bases agree with TRBD1. This CDR3 comprises 16 residues. Germline assignment: CDR1 SGHAT and CDR2 FQNNGV. The J segment lost 4 bases and the V segment lost 5 bases, leaving 13 bases of the junction unmatched. DNA for the CDR3: TGTGCCAGCAGCCGGAGTGAGGGGGCGCGTCCCTATGGCTACACCTTC. Amino acids: CASSRSEGARPYGYTF.

The chain carries TRBV6-5 and TRBJ1-2; weak D call: TRBD1 (6 bases). This CDR3 has 13 amino acids. The V end lost 5 bases, the J end lost 5 bases, and 12 bases lay between the germline ends. CDR1 is MNHEY and CDR2 is SVGAGI in the germline V gene. The CDR3 DNA reads as TGTGCCAGCAGTGACAGGACGGGTTATGGCTACACCTTC. Its translation is CASSDRTGYGYTF.

Only one count was recorded for this clone. V is TRBV6-1 and J is TRBJ2-2; the D is unclear. The CDR3 extends over 16 amino acids. The germline V gene has CDR1 MNHNS and CDR2 SASEGT. Between the trimmed V and J ends, which lost 4 bases and 4 bases, there was a span of 16 bases. The CDR3 sequence is CASSAGMSSPTGELFF. In DNA form, the CDR3 reads TGTGCCAGCAGTGCAGGCATGAGTTCCCCCACCGGGGAGCTGTTTTTT.

V usage is TRBV6-1 and J usage is TRBJ2-7, with 13 bases identical to TRBD2. After removal of 7 bases from V and 3 bases from J, the junction contained 3 bases not matched to a gene. The CDR3 length is 14 residues. Germline V lookup: CDR1 MNHNS, CDR2 SASEGT. CDR3 sequence: CASKTSGRVYEQYF. The DNA for the CDR3 is TGTGCCAGCAAAACTAGCGGGAGGGTCTACGAGCAGTACTTC.

The chain couples TRBV4-1 to TRBJ2-1; D is uncertain. Trimming cost V 5 bases and J 10 bases, with 21 bases left between them. The CDR3 contains 15 residues. CDR1 MGHRA and CDR2 YSYEKL come from the germline V gene. The CDR3 region is CASSSPVASSGEQFF. CDR3 sequence (DNA): TGCGCCAGCAGCTCCCCGGTTGCGAGTTCAGGAGAGCAGTTCTTC.

The chain has TRBV4-2 and TRBJ2-7; the match to TRBD2 covers 13 bases. Looked up from germline, CDR1 is LGHNA and CDR2 is YNFKEQ. Trimming removed 4 bases from V and 5 bases from J; junction bases left unmatched: 11. This CDR3 contains 17 residues. CDR3 nucleotides: TGTGCCAGCAGCCCCCCAAGAGGGACTAGCGGGATCAACGAGCAGTACTTC. Protein: CASSPPRGTSGINEQYF.

The chain has TRBV30 and TRBJ1-4, with D tentatively TRBD1 (6 bases). CDR3 length equals 14 residues. V shed 0 bases and J shed 7 bases, with 12 bases lying between them. CDR1 GTSNPN and CDR2 SVGIG come from the germline V gene (reference sequence). DNA for the CDR3: TGTGCCTGGAGTGTGCTCGCAGGGGCTGAAAAACTGTTTTTT. Protein: CAWSVLAGAEKLFF. Combining the CDR3 with reference TRBV30 and TRBJ1-4 gives the whole variable domain SQTIHQWPATLVQPVGSPLSLECTVEGTSNPNLYWYRQAAGRGLQLLFYSVGIGQISSEVPQNLSASRPQDRQFILSSKKLLLSDSGFYLCAWSVLAGAEKLFFGSGTQLSVL.

The chain combines TRBV14 with TRBJ1-1; D unresolved. The CDR3 is 14 amino acids. Trimming cost V 6 bases and J 4 bases, with 15 bases left between them. In germline, CDR1 is SGHDN, CDR2 FVKESK. The CDR3 is CASSTKGYTTEAFF. The CDR3 DNA reads as TGTGCCAGCAGTACTAAAGGATATACCACTGAAGCTTTCTTT.